Presented here are 27 T cell receptor beta chains from one specimen sequenced in a study of monozygotic twins with inflammatory bowel disease. Each CDR3 protein gets one entry in TCRdb, which reprocessed the 5' RACE reads and gives no DNA. This sample contains under 200,000 distinct CDR3 sequences. What was sequenced was blood. These receptors all stem from a human donor with ulcerative colitis or Crohn's disease, or a healthy co-twin of an affected twin (not recorded which).

The chain has TRBV14 and TRBJ2-3. Per the germline V gene, CDR1 is SGHDN and CDR2 is FVKESK. The CDR3 covers 17 residues. The CDR3: CASSQDNPASGTDTQYF.

The CDR3 loop is CASSIQAYNEQFF. The genes are TRBV19 and TRBJ2-1. The germline V gene has CDR1 LNHDA and CDR2 SQIVND (reference sequence). The CDR3 loop spans 13 amino acids.

This chain connects TRBV7-2 to TRBJ2-1. The CDR3 totals 14 residues. The germline V gene has CDR1 SGHTA and CDR2 FQGNSA. The CDR3 spells CASSLSGTYNEQFF.

This sequence joins TRBV12-3 or TRBV12-4 and TRBJ1-3; without DNA, the TCRdb call of TRBD1 cannot be checked. CDR3 length: 14 amino acids. The CDR3 reads CASSGTGNGNTIYF.

The chain uses TRBV10-3 and TRBJ1-5. The germline V gene encodes CDR1 ENHRY and CDR2 SYGVKD. CDR3 size: 15 residues. CDR3 residues: CAISDPGRSGVAQHF.

The V and J genes are TRBV11-2 and TRBJ2-2; as DNA is missing, the TRBD2 call by TCRdb cannot be tested. The CDR3 is 19 residues long. Germline V gives CDR1 SGHAT, CDR2 FQNNGV. The CDR3 is CASSLMPGLAPIDTGELFF. Together with reference TRBV11-2 and TRBJ2-2, the CDR3 gives the full variable domain: EAGVAQSPRYKIIEKRQSVAFWCNPISGHATLYWYQQILGQGPKLLIQFQNNGVVDDSQLPKDRFSAERLKGVDSTLKIQPAKLEDSAVYLCASSLMPGLAPIDTGELFFGEGSRLTVL.

The CDR3 region is CASSLVSDSSEQYF. The V gene is TRBV5-1, the J gene TRBJ2-7. Germline V gives CDR1 SGHRS, CDR2 YFSETQ. CDR3 length: 14 amino acids.

V gene TRBV6-2 or TRBV6-3 combines with J gene TRBJ2-6; TCRdb calls TRBD2, which cannot be checked without DNA. CDR3 length: 14 residues. CDR1 and CDR2 from the germline V gene are MNHEY and SVGEGT. The chain's CDR3 is CATSTDAGANVLTF.

V is TRBV5-4 and J is TRBJ2-7; lacking DNA, the TRBD1 call made by TCRdb goes unchecked. The germline V gene has CDR1 SGHNT and CDR2 YYREEE (reference sequence). The CDR3 sequence is 14 residues long. The CDR3 loop is CASSPPGTLYEQYF.

The chain couples TRBV5-1 to TRBJ2-3; the TRBD2 assignment by TCRdb is unverifiable without DNA. CDR3 length: 18 amino acids. Germline V lookup: CDR1 SGHRS, CDR2 YFSETQ. CDR3 protein: CASSLGTSGTSGTDTQYF.

This rearrangement joins TRBV12-3 or TRBV12-4 to TRBJ2-1; TCRdb calls TRBD2, which cannot be checked without DNA. The length of the CDR3 is 16 residues. CDR3 in amino acids: CASSRPLGREWSEQFF.

This chain connects TRBV10-3 to TRBJ1-3; TCRdb designates TRBD1, a call that cannot be tested without DNA. The length of the CDR3 is 14 residues. Germline V CDR1 and CDR2: ENHRY, SYGVKD. The CDR3 loop is CAINPGTEGNTIYF.

The chain joins TRBV20-1 to TRBJ1-1. There are 15 residues in the CDR3. The germline V gene has CDR1 DFQATT and CDR2 SNEGSKA (reference sequence). CDR3 sequence reads: CSARDRTSGGTEAFF.

This rearrangement joins TRBV4-3 to TRBJ2-2. This CDR3 contains 14 residues. Germline CDR1 LGHNA, CDR2 YSLEER. CDR3 region: CASSHSGDTGELFF.

The rearrangement uses TRBV24-1 and TRBJ2-3; absent DNA, TCRdb's TRBD2 call cannot be checked. The germline V gene encodes CDR1 KGHDR and CDR2 SFDVKD. The CDR3 consists of 16 residues. The chain's CDR3 is CATSDPAGVGTDTQYF.

J is TRBJ2-5 and V is TRBV10-3. This CDR3 spans 13 amino acids. Per the germline V gene, CDR1 is ENHRY and CDR2 is SYGVKD. The CDR3 spells CAISESGRETQYF.

CDR3 residues: CASSLRDRGVYGYTF. This chain uses TRBV5-4 with TRBJ1-2; the TCRdb D gene call, TRBD1, has no DNA to confirm it. Germline CDR1 reads SGHNT; CDR2 reads YYREEE (reference sequence). This CDR3 has 15 residues. Together with reference TRBV5-4 and TRBJ1-2, the CDR3 gives the full variable domain: ETGVTQSPTHLIKTRGQQVTLRCSSQSGHNTVSWYQQALGQGPQFIFQYYREEENGRGNFPPRFSGLQFPNYSSELNVNALELDDSALYLCASSLRDRGVYGYTFGSGTRLTVV.

The chain is built from TRBV4-2 and TRBJ2-3; TCRdb picks TRBD2, but there is no DNA to check that call. Germline V gene sequence: CDR1 LGHNA, CDR2 YNFKEQ. The CDR3 length is 17 residues. CDR3 sequence: CASSQDRGGGQADTQYF.

The chain recombines TRBV2 with TRBJ2-7; TCRdb calls TRBD2, which cannot be checked without DNA. CDR1 and CDR2 (germline): SNHLY, FYNNEI. This CDR3 is 15 amino acids long. The CDR3 sequence: CASSQRDFGGYEQYF.

CDR3 sequence reads: CASSPGQPATNEKLFF. The chain carries TRBV5-1 and TRBJ1-4; TCRdb's assignment of TRBD1 cannot be checked, as there is no DNA. Germline-derived CDR1 and CDR2 are SGHRS and YFSETQ. This CDR3 contains 16 residues.

The V call is TRBV7-2, the J call TRBJ2-7. The CDR3 is 13 amino acids. From germline, CDR1 is SGHTA and CDR2 FQGNSA. CDR3: CASSFADSYEQYF.

The chain combines TRBV5-6 with TRBJ1-1; without DNA, the TCRdb call of TRBD1 cannot be checked. The germline V gene encodes CDR1 SGHDT and CDR2 YYEEEE. This CDR3 contains 14 residues. The CDR3 sequence is CASSLRGRNTEAFF.

The chain links TRBV6-2 or TRBV6-3 to TRBJ2-7; TCRdb picks TRBD1, but there is no DNA to check that call. There are 17 residues in the CDR3. CDR1 is MNHEY, CDR2 SVGEGT, per germline. The CDR3 here is CASSYSGTAIRTYEQYF.

V and J are TRBV18 and TRBJ2-7; with no DNA, the TCRdb D assignment of TRBD1 cannot be verified. CDR1 and CDR2 from the germline V gene are KGHSH and LQKENI. The CDR3 is 15 amino acids. The CDR3 reads CASSPPTGASPEQYF.

V gene TRBV20-1 combines with J gene TRBJ2-5; TCRdb's D gene call, TRBD2, goes unchecked for lack of DNA. Germline lookup yields CDR1 DFQATT and CDR2 SNEGSKA (reference sequence). The CDR3 totals 16 residues. The CDR3 sequence: CSARDWTSGRKETQYF.

This chain links TRBV6-6 with TRBJ1-2. The length of the CDR3 is 11 residues. From germline, CDR1 is MNHNY and CDR2 SVGAGI (reference sequence). The CDR3 sequence: CASSANFGYTF.

This sequence joins TRBV10-1 and TRBJ1-1. This CDR3 has 13 residues. Germline V gives CDR1 WNHNN, CDR2 SYGVQD (reference sequence). The CDR3 is CASSATKNTEAFF.